The 5 T cell receptor beta chains below all came from one sample that was sequenced in a study of blood T cell repertoires in COVID-19. Assay used: immunoSEQ multiplex PCR; TCRdb lists only in-frame clones, some missing. The sample comprises some 170,000 clones, 81% of which are singletons, and 9.5% to 12% rests with the top ten. Sequencing used peripheral blood. These receptors came from a woman between 40 and 50 years old with COVID-19, enrolled during active disease.

This chain joins TRBV30 and TRBJ1-4; 12 nucleotides line up with TRBD1. CDR3 length: 17 residues. Germline V gene sequence: CDR1 GTSNPN, CDR2 SVGIG (reference sequence). J gave up 6 bases and V 2 bases, and 10 bases lay outside the gene matches. CDR3: CAWSTGQGAAVYEKLFF. CDR3 bases: TGTGCCTGGAGTACGGGACAGGGGGCGGCGGTCTATGAAAAACTGTTTTTT.

CDR3 sequence: CASSLGAYSGSWNNEQFF. CDR3 nucleotides: TGTGCCAGCAGTTTGGGGGCCTATAGCGGGAGTTGGAACAATGAGCAGTTCTTC. The genes are TRBV28 and TRBJ2-1; TRBD2 agrees at 9 bases. Trimming at V came to 3 bases and at J to 5 bases, leaving 14 bases not matched to a gene. From germline, CDR1 is MDHEN and CDR2 SYDVKM. The CDR3 runs 18 residues.

This clone appeared a few times. V is TRBV6-5 and J is TRBJ2-5, with 8 bases fitting TRBD2. CDR3 length equals 12 residues. Germline CDR1 and CDR2: MNHEY and SVGAGI. The junction had 10 bases not matched to a gene; V was cut back by 6 bases and J by 13 bases. CDR3 region: CASSTFSGDTYF. In nucleotides, the CDR3 is TGTGCCAGCAGCACCTTTAGCGGGGATACGTACTTC.

The chain joins TRBV4-1 to TRBJ1-4, with D perhaps TRBD1 (5 bases). The CDR3 length is 16 residues. The ends were cut back, 0 bases at V and 7 bases at J, with 15 bases in the middle. CDR1 and CDR2 (germline): MGHRA, YSYEKL. CDR3 in DNA: TGCGCCAGCAGCCAAGACCCCTGGGGCGGGGGTGAAAAACTGTTTTTT. Its translation: CASSQDPWGGGEKLFF.

The chain couples TRBV6-5 to TRBJ1-2; a weak D match, TRBD1 (5 bases). The CDR3 runs 13 residues. V dropped 0 bases and J dropped 4 bases, with 6 bases sitting between them. In germline, CDR1 is MNHEY, CDR2 SVGAGI. The CDR3: CASSYSGAYGYTF. CDR3 DNA sequence: TGTGCCAGCAGTTACTCAGGGGCCTATGGCTACACCTTC.